This T cell receptor beta chain emerged from a study of T cells in Graves' hyperthyroidism and ophthalmopathy. What was amplified from RNA transcripts were TCR beta CDR3 regions. First-round RT-PCR with HTBI primers amplified the TCR CDR3 region. Using its own MiXCR run on the multiplex PCR reads, TCRdb lists one record per CDR3 protein. The sample records 550,000 to 700,000 distinct CDR3 sequences, about 15% being singletons. This clonotype appeared a few times. The V and J ends lost 1 base and 1 base respectively, with 11 bases between them. The V gene's germline CDR1 is SGHTA and CDR2 FQGNSA. The CDR3 spans 15 residues.

The chain is built from TRBV7-2 and TRBJ2-7; weak D call: TRBD2 (5 bases). This clonotype originated in a woman between 35 and 50 years old with Graves' ophthalmopathy. The sequenced sample consisted of blood. The CDR3 sequence: CASSLGEGTSYEQYF. The CDR3 DNA sequence: TGTGCCAGCAGCTTAGGCGAGGGTACTTCCTACGAGCAGTACTTC.